This T cell receptor beta chain was retrieved from a study of molecular identifiers for immune sequencing clone quantification. TCRdb reprocessed the PCR reads with MiXCR, giving one entry per CDR3 protein. The sample carries around 100,000 distinct CDR3 sequences, around 37% recorded once. Remarks on this clonotype: No conserved phenylalanine or tryptophan ends this CDR3, so it is likely a read error.

Looked up from germline, CDR1 is SQVTM and CDR2 is ANQGSEA. CDR3 length: 11 residues. V dropped 7 bases and J dropped 8 bases, with 12 bases sitting between them. Sequenced input: naive CD8+ T cells from blood, with Jurkat cell RNA spiked in. Subset in this sample: FACS-sorted CD8+CD4-CCR7+CD45RA+ naive T cells. The chain joins TRBV29-1 to TRBJ2-1, with D tentatively TRBD2 (6 bases). The source of this sequence is a human donor in good health. Some libraries in this study had Jurkat cell RNA spiked in. The CDR3 DNA reads as TGCAGCGACCGGACTATCTATGAGCAGTTCTCC. This encodes CSDRTIYEQFS.